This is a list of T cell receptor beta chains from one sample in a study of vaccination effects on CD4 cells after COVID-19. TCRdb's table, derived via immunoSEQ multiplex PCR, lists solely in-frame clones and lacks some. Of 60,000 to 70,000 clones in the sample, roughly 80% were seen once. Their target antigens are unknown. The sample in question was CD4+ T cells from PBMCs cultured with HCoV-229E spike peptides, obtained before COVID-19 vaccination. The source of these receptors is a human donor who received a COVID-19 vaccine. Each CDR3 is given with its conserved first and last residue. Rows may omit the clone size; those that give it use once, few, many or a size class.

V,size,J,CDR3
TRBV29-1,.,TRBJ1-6,CSVLTGSRDNSPLHF
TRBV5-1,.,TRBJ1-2,CASSLGGQALGGYTF
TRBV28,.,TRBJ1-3,CASSSAGGIGNTIYF
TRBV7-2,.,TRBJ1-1,CASRTGQMNTEAFF
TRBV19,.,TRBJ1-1,CASSPLDIGNTEAFF
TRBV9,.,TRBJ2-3,CASSVGLSHTDTQYF
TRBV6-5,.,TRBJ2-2,CALTRDSRNTGELFF
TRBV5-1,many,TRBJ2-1,CASSSQGVAGGRSYNEQFF
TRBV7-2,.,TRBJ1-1,CASSLASRGPYPTEAFF
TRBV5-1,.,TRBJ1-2,CASSPEGGRGYTF
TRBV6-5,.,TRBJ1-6,CASLGGAWSPLHF
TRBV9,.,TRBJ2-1,CASGGDSPHNEQFF
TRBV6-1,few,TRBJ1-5,CASRSTGGRNQPQHF
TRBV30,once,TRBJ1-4,CAWSDTWVTLTNEKLFF
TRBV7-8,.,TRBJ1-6,CAAGRGANSPLHF
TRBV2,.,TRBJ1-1,CASSADSLEAFF
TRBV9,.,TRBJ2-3,CASSAPGTNTDTQYF
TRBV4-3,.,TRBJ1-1,CASSQYQGDTEAFF
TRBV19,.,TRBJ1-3,CASSPRTGSGNTIYF
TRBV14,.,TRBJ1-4,CASSPGFVLTGEKLFF
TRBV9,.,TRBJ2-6,CASSNAGPGANVLTF
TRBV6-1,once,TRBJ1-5,CASSEGPGGTSNQPQHF
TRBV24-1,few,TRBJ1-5,CATSDATGVQDQPQHF
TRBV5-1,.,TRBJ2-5,CASREGTLGETQYF
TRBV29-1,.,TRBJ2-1,CSVLRIAGGEQFF
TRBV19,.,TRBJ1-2,CASSPGQGGGYGYTF
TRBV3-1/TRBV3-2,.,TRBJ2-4,CASSPLLAKNIQYF
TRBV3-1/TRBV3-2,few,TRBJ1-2,CASSRDRGFDGYTF
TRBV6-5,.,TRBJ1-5,CASSYSGTAGELQHF
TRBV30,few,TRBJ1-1,CAWTDLRSSKAFF
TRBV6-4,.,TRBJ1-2,CASSDQQGVHGYTF
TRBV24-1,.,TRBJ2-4,CATSEGGAIAKNIQYF
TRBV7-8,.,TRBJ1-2,CASSSDRDTNYGYTF
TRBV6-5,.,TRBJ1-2,CASSRVNYGYTF
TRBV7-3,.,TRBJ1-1,CASSQDRDAEAFF
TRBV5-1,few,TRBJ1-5,CASSLVTGGRWPQHF
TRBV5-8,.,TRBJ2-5,CASRPGTDSSQETQYF
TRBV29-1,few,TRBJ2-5,CSVDSNRGRRQETQYF
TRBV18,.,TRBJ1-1,CASSPNSRGNTEAFF
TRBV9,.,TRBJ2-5,CASSVSTGSDQETQYF
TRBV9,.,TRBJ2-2,CASNGGGTGELFF
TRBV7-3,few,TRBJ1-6,CASSQQSGNSPLHF
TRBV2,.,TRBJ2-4,CASSLGQLAKNIQYF
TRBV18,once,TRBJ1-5,CASSPPDQPQHF
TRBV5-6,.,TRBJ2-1,CASSLVEQAKRNEQFF
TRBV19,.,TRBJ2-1,CASSSPGTGVYNEQFF
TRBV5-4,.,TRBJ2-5,CASSLPGALQETQYF
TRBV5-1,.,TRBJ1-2,CASSSGQGGGYTF
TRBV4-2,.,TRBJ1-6,CASSQFRTGDSPLHF
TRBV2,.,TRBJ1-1,CASSEPGTSNTEAFF
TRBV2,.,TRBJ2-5,CASRIQETQYF